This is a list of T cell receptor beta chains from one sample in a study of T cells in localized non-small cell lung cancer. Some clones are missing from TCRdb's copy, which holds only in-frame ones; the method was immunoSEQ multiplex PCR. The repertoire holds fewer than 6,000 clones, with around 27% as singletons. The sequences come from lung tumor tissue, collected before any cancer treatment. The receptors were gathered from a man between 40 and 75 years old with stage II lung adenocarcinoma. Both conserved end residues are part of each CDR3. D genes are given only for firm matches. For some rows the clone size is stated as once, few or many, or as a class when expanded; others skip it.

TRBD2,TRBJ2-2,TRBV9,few,CASSGLAVTGELFF,TGTGCCAGCAGTGGGCTAGCGGTCACCGGGGAGCTGTTTTTT
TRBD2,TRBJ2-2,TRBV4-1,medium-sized,CASSQDAGGSGELFF,TGCGCCAGCAGCCAAGATGCGGGGGGGTCCGGGGAGCTGTTTTTT
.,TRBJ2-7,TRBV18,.,CASSPATYEQYF,TGTGCCAGCTCACCGGCGACGTACGAGCAGTACTTC
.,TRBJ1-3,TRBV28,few,CASSLAFSGNTIYF,TGTGCCAGCAGTTTGGCGTTCTCTGGAAACACCATATATTTT
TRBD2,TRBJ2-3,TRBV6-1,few,CASWEAGGSTDTQYF,TGTGCCAGCTGGGAAGCGGGAGGGAGCACAGATACGCAGTATTTT
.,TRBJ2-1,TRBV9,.,CASSVAGGIIYNEQFF,TGTGCCAGCAGCGTAGCGGGCGGAATAATCTACAATGAGCAGTTCTTC
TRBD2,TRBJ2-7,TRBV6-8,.,CASSDSSGGRDEQYF,TGTGCCAGCAGTGATTCTAGCGGGGGCCGGGACGAGCAGTACTTC
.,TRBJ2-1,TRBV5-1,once,CASSLDQFSYNEQFF,TGCGCCAGCAGCTTGGACCAGTTCTCCTACAATGAGCAGTTCTTC
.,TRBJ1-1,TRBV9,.,CASSEIEGPAEAFF,TGTGCCAGCAGTGAAATAGAGGGGCCGGCTGAAGCTTTCTTT
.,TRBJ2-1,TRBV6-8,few,CASSYSERRTEQFF,TGTGCCAGCAGTTACTCGGAACGAAGGACAGAGCAGTTCTTC
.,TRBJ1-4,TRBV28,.,CASSGGPQYKLFF,TGTGCCAGCAGCGGAGGTCCCCAGTACAAACTGTTTTTT
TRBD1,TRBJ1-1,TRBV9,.,CASSPLDRGEAFF,TGTGCCAGCAGCCCTTTGGACAGGGGTGAAGCTTTCTTT
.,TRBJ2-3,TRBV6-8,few,CASGAGLSTDTQYF,TGTGCCAGCGGCGCGGGGCTAAGCACAGATACGCAGTATTTT
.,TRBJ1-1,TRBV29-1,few,CSVGSGPTGTEAFF,TGCAGCGTTGGCTCGGGACCCACGGGTACTGAAGCTTTCTTT
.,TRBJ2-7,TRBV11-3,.,CASSLPTIGGRESYEQYF,TGTGCCAGCAGCTTGCCGACCATAGGGGGGCGTGAGTCCTACGAGCAGTACTTC
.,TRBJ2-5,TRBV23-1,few,CASSFIPEETQYF,TGCGCCAGCAGCTTTATCCCCGAAGAGACCCAGTACTTC
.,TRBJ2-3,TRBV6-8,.,CASTPGASNTQYF,TGTGCCAGCACCCCAGGGGCCAGTAATACGCAGTATTTT
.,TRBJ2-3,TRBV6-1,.,CASSEAGMRTDTQYF,TGTGCCAGCAGTGAAGCAGGGATGAGGACAGATACGCAGTATTTT
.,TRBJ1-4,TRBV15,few,CATRLPVTNEKLFF,TGTGCCACCAGGCTGCCTGTAACTAATGAAAAACTGTTTTTT
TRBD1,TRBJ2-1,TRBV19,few,CASSGTGPYNEQFF,TGTGCCAGTAGCGGGACAGGACCTTACAATGAGCAGTTCTTC
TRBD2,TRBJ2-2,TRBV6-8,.,CASSLRGLAGGRTGELFF,TGTGCCAGCAGTTTACGGGGACTAGCGGGAGGACGCACCGGGGAGCTGTTTTTT
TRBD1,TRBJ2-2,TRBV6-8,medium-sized,CASSDRDTGELFF,TGTGCCAGCAGTGACAGGGACACCGGGGAGCTGTTTTTT
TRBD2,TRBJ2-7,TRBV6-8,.,CASSYRREGEQYF,TGTGCCAGCAGTTATCGCAGGGAGGGCGAGCAGTACTTC
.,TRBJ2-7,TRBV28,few,CASSLFNYEQYF,TGTGCCAGCAGTTTATTCAACTACGAGCAGTACTTC
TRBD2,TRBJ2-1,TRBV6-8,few,CASSEELAGGPNEQFF,TGTGCCAGCAGCGAAGAACTAGCGGGAGGGCCGAATGAGCAGTTCTTC
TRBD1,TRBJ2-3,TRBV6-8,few,CASTSDRGGTDTQYF,TGTGCCAGCACTTCCGACAGGGGCGGCACAGATACGCAGTATTTT
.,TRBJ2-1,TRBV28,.,CASRGYLDDEQFF,TGTGCCAGCAGGGGCTACCTGGACGATGAGCAGTTCTTC
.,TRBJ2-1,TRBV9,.,CASSDRTQPNEQFF,TGTGCCAGCAGCGACCGGACGCAACCCAATGAGCAGTTCTTC
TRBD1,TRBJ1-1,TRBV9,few,CASSVGQGARGYTEAFF,TGTGCCAGCAGCGTGGGACAGGGGGCTAGGGGGTACACTGAAGCTTTCTTT
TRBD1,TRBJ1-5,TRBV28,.,CASSLTGVNQPQHF,TGTGCCAGCAGTTTGACAGGGGTGAATCAGCCCCAGCATTTT
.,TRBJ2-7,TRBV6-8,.,CASSLSYSYSVTYEQYF,TGTGCCAGCAGTTTATCCTATAGTTACAGCGTTACCTACGAGCAGTACTTC
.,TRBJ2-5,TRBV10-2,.,CASFQGNQETQYF,TGCGCCAGCTTTCAGGGGAATCAAGAGACCCAGTACTTC
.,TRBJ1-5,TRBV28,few,CASRQGNRQPQHF,TGTGCCAGCAGACAGGGTAATCGTCAGCCCCAGCATTTT
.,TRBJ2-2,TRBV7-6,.,CASSLSPPLRGELFF,TGTGCCAGCAGCTTATCTCCCCCATTGAGGGGGGAGCTGTTTTTT
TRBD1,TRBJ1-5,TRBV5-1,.,CASSLGTGGDQPQHF,TGCGCCAGCAGCTTGGGGACAGGGGGCGATCAGCCCCAGCATTTT
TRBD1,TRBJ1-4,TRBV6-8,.,CASSYSPQGAGEKLFF,TGTGCCAGCAGTTATAGCCCCCAGGGGGCGGGTGAAAAACTGTTTTTT
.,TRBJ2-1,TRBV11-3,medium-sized,CASSFAGSGWYEQFF,TGTGCCAGCAGCTTCGCCGGGAGCGGCTGGTATGAGCAGTTCTTC
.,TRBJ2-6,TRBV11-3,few,CASSLGGPFSGANVLTF,TGTGCCAGCAGTCTTGGGGGACCGTTCTCTGGGGCCAACGTCCTGACTTTC
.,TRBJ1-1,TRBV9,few,CASSVGSLGNTEAFF,TGTGCCAGCAGCGTTGGGTCCTTGGGGAACACTGAAGCTTTCTTT
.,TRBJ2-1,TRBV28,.,CASSSLGTDHNEQFF,TGTGCCAGCAGTTCCTTGGGGACCGACCACAATGAGCAGTTCTTC
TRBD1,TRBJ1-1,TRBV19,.,CASSHRGRNTEAFF,TGTGCCAGTAGTCACAGGGGTCGGAACACTGAAGCTTTCTTT
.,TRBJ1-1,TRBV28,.,CASSETLRDFNTEAFF,TGTGCCAGCAGTGAAACGCTCCGGGATTTCAACACTGAAGCTTTCTTT
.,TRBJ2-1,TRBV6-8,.,CASSYSNATRVWILYNEQFF,TGTGCCAGCAGTTACTCGAATGCTACACGGGTTTGGATACTTTACAATGAGCAGTTCTTC